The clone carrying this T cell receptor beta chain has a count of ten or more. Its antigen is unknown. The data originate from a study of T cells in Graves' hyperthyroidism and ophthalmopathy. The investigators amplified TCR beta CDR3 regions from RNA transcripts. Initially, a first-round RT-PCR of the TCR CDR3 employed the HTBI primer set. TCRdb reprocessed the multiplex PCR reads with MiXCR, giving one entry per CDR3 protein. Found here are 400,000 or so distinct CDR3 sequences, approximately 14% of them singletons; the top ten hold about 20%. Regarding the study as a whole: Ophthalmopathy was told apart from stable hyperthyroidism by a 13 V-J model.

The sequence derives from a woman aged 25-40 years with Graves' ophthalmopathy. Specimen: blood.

CDR3 in amino acids: CASSQAGRSTDTQYF. CDR3 nucleotides: TGCGCCAGCAGCCAAGCAGGGCGGAGCACAGATACGCAGTATTTT. This rearrangement joins TRBV4-1 to TRBJ2-3; maybe TRBD1 (5 bases). From germline, CDR1 is MGHRA and CDR2 YSYEKL. The V end was cut by 1 base, the J end by 0 bases, with 8 bases between. The CDR3 extends over 15 amino acids.